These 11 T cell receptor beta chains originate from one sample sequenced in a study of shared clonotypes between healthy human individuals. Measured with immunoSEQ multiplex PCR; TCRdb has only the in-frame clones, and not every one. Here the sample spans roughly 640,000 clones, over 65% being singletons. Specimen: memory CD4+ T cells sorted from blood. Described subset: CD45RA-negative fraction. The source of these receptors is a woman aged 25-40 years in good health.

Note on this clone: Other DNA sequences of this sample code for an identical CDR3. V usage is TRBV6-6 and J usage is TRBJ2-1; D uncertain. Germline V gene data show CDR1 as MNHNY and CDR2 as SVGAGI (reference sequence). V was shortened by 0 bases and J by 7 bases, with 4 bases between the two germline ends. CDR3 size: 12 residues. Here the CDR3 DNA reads TGTGCCAGCAGTTACTCTGGGAATGAGCAGTTCTTC. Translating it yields CASSYSGNEQFF.

The CDR3 DNA sequence: TGTGCCAGCATCCTCGGACAGTTCACTGAAGCTTTCTTT. Its translation: CASILGQFTEAFF. The V and J genes are TRBV2 and TRBJ1-1; D is perhaps TRBD1 (6 bases). With 7 bases removed from V and 4 bases from J, the gap between germline ends came to 13 bases. The CDR3 sequence is 13 residues long. Per the germline V gene, CDR1 is SNHLY and CDR2 is FYNNEI.

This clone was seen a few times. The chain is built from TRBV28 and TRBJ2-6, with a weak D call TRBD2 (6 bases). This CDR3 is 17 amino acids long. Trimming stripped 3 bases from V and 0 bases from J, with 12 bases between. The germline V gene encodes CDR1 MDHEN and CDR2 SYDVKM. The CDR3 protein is CASSLGGSASGANVLTF. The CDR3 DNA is TGTGCCAGCAGTTTGGGAGGTTCGGCCTCTGGGGCCAACGTCCTGACTTTC.

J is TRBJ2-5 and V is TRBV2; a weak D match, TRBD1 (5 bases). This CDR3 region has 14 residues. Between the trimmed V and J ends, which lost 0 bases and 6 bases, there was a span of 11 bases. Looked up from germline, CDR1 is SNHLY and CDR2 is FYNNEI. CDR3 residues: CASSEAGQGKTQYF. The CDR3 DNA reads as TGTGCCAGCAGTGAAGCGGGGCAGGGAAAGACCCAGTACTTC.

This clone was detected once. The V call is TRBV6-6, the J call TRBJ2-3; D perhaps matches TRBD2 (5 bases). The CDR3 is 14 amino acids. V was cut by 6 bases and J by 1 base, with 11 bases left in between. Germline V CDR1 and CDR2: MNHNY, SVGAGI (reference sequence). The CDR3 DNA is TGTGCCAGCAGACTAGGCTTTGGCACAGATACGCAGTATTTT. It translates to CASRLGFGTDTQYF.

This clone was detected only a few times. The CDR3 bases are TGTGCCAGCAGCGGTGTTGGGGAGACCCAGTACTTC. Its translation: CASSGVGETQYF. The chain carries TRBV7-9 and TRBJ2-5; no clear D gene. This CDR3 is built from 12 residues. CDR1 is SEHNR, CDR2 FQNEAQ, per germline (reference sequence). V was pared by 5 bases and J by 5 bases, with 9 bases between.

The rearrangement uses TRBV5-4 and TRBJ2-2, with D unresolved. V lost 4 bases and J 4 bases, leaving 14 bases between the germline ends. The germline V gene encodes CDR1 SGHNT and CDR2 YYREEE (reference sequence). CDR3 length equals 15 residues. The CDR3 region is CASSVDLLSTGELFF. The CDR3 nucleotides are TGTGCCAGCAGCGTTGATTTACTGTCCACCGGGGAGCTGTTTTTT. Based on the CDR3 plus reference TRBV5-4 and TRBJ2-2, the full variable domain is ETGVTQSPTHLIKTRGQQVTLRCSSQSGHNTVSWYQQALGQGPQFIFQYYREEENGRGNFPPRFSGLQFPNYSSELNVNALELDDSALYLCASSVDLLSTGELFFGEGSRLTVL.

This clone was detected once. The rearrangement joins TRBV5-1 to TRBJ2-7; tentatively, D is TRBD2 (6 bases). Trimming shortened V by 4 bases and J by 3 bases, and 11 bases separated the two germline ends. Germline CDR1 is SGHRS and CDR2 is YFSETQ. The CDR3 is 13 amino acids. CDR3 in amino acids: CASSISSDYEQYF. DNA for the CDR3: TGCGCCAGCAGCATTTCTAGCGACTACGAGCAGTACTTC.

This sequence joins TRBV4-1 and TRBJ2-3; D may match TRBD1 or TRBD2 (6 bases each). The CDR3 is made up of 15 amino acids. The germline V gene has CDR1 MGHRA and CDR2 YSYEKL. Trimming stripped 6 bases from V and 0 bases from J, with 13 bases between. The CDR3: CASRRGRTSTDTQYF. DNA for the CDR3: TGCGCCAGCAGAAGGGGGAGGACTAGCACAGATACGCAGTATTTT.

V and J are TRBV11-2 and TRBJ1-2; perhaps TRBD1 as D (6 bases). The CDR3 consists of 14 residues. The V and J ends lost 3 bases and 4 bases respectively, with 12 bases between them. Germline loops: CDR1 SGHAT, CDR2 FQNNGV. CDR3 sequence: CASSFNRDGYGYTF. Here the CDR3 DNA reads TGTGCCAGCAGCTTCAACAGGGATGGCTATGGCTACACCTTC.

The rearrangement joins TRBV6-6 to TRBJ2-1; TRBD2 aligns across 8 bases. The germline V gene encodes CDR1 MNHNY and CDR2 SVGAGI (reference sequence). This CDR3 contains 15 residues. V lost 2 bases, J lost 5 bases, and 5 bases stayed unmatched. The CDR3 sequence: CASSYLGLEDNEQFF. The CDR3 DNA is TGTGCCAGCAGTTACCTGGGACTAGAAGACAATGAGCAGTTCTTC.